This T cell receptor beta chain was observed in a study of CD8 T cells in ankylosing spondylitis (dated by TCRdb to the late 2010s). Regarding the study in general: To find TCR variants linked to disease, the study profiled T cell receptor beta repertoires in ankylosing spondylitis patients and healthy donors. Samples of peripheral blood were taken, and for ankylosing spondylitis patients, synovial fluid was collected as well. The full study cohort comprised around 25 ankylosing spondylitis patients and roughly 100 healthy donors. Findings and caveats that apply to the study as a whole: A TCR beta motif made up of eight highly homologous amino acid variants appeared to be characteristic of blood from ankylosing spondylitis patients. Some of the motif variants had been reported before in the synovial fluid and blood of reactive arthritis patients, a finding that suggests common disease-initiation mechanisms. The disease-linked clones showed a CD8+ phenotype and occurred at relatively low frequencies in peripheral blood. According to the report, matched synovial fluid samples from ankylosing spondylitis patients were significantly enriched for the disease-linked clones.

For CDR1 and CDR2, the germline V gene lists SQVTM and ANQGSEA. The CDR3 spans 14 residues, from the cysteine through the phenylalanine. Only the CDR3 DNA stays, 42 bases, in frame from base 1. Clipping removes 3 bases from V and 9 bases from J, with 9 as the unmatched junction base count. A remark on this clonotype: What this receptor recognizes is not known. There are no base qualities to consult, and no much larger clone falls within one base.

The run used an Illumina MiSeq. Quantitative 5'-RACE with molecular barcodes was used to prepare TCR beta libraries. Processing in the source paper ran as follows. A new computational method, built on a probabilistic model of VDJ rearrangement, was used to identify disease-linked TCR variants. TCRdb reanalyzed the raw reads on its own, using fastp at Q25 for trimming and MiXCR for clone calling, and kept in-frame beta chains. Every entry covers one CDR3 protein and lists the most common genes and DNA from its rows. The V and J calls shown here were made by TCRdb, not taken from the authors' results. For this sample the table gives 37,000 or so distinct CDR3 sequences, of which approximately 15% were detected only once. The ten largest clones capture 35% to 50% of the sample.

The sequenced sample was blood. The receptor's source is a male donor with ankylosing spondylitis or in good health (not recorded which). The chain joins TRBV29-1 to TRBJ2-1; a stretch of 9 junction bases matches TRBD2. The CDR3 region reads CSVDGVAGEGEQFF. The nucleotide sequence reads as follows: TGCAGCGTTGATGGAGTAGCGGGAGAAGGTGAGCAGTTCTTC.